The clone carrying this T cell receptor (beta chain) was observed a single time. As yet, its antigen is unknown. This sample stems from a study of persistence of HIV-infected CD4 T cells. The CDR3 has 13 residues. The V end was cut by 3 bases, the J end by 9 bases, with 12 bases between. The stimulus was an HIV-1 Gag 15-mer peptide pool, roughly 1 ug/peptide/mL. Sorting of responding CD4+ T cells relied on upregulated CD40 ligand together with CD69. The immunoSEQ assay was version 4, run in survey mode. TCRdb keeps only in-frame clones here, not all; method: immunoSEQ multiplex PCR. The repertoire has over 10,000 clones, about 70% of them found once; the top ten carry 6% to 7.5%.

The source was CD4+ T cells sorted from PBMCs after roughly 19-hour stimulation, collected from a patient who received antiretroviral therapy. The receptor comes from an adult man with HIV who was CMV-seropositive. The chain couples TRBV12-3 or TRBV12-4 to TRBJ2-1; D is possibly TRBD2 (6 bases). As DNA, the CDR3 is TGTGCCAGCAGTTTGTATCAGGGAGGTGAGCAGTTCTTC. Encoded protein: CASSLYQGGEQFF.